This passage covers 14 T cell receptor beta chains from one sample sequenced in a study of OX40 agonist ivuxolimab in advanced cancers. Profiling relied on immunoSEQ multiplex PCR, and the TCRdb table lists in-frame clones only, not all of them. This table holds tens of thousands of clones, approximately 92% found once. The starting material was CD4+ or CD8+ T cells sorted from blood, obtained in a trial of the OX40 agonist ivuxolimab. All receptors derive from an adult with an advanced solid tumor such as melanoma, head and neck, liver or kidney cancer.

J is TRBJ2-1 and V is TRBV28; TRBD1 matches at 7 bases. V was clipped by 3 bases and J by 5 bases; unmatched bases: 7. Germline V gene data show CDR1 as MDHEN and CDR2 as SYDVKM. This CDR3 spans 15 amino acids. The CDR3: CASSFRMDRHNEQFF. CDR3 DNA sequence: TGTGCCAGCAGTTTTCGGATGGACAGGCACAATGAGCAGTTCTTC.

This clone was recorded once. The rearrangement joins TRBV6-1 to TRBJ2-5, with a tentative D call TRBD2 (6 bases). CDR1 is MNHNS, CDR2 SASEGT, per germline. The CDR3 extends over 15 amino acids. V gave up 6 bases and J gave up 1 base, with 15 bases separating them. CDR3 amino acids: CASSTMGGTQETQYF. In DNA, the CDR3 is TGTGCCAGCAGCACCATGGGGGGAACCCAAGAGACCCAGTACTTC.

The chain combines TRBV6-1 with TRBJ2-1, with 9 positions matching TRBD2. This CDR3 has 13 amino acids. The trim removed 8 bases at V and 6 bases at J, leaving 5 bases unmatched. Germline CDR1 MNHNS, CDR2 SASEGT. CDR3 in amino acids: CASRAGGGNEQFF. In DNA, the CDR3 is TGTGCCAGCCGAGCGGGAGGTGGCAATGAGCAGTTCTTC.

This chain uses TRBV19 with TRBJ1-2, with 8 nucleotides matching TRBD1. CDR1 and CDR2 (germline): LNHDA, SQIVND (reference sequence). V lost 3 bases and J lost 4; bases outside the gene matches: 4. This CDR3 has 14 amino acids. The chain's CDR3 is CASSIGQGGYGYTF. In DNA, the CDR3 is TGTGCCAGTAGTATCGGACAGGGAGGCTATGGCTACACCTTC.

The V and J genes are TRBV6-6 and TRBJ1-6; no definite D call. V was trimmed by 4 bases and J by 9 bases, leaving 13 bases between them. The CDR3 has 14 amino acids. Germline values: CDR1 MNHNY, CDR2 SVGAGI (reference sequence). For the CDR3, the DNA is TGTGCCAGCAGTTCCGACCTGTGGACTTCACCCCTCCACTTT. The encoded protein is CASSSDLWTSPLHF.

This chain joins TRBV5-4 and TRBJ1-2, with TRBD1 identical over 12 bases. V shed 4 bases and J 6 bases; nucleotides not matched to a gene: 13. The CDR3 is made up of 17 amino acids. Germline-derived CDR1 and CDR2 are SGHNT and YYREEE (reference sequence). The CDR3 region has the DNA TGTGCCAGCAGCACACCAGGTCCCGGGACAGGGGGCGATGGCTACACCTTC. The encoded protein is CASSTPGPGTGGDGYTF.

The chain uses TRBV6-6 and TRBJ1-5; tentative D call: TRBD1 (5 bases). Germline-derived CDR1 and CDR2 are MNHNY and SVGAGI (reference sequence). The V end was cut by 6 bases, the J end by 6 bases, with 15 bases between. This CDR3 comprises 14 residues. The CDR3 is CASSLSRDGQPQHF. CDR3 coding DNA: TGTGCCAGCAGCCTAAGCAGGGACGGTCAGCCCCAGCATTTT.

Concerning this clone itself: Germline and junction disagree at one end, which may indicate a read error. The CDR3 DNA follows: TGCAGTGCGATCGGGGGTAGCGAGCAGTGCTTC. Its protein product is CSAIGGSEQCF. The chain combines TRBV20-1 with TRBJ2-7; tentatively, D is TRBD2 (6 bases). This CDR3 comprises 11 residues. Germline assignment: CDR1 DFQATT and CDR2 SNEGSKA (reference sequence).

This clone was counted between two and nine times. This chain connects TRBV21-1 to TRBJ1-1. TRBV21-1 is designated a pseudogene. The CDR3 contains 13 residues. The CDR3 is CATHRVLNTEAFF. As DNA, the CDR3 is TGTGCCACCCATAGGGTCTTGAACACTGAAGCTTTCTTT.

The chain carries TRBV4-1 and TRBJ1-4; D is undetermined. V shed 0 bases and J shed 8 bases, with 13 bases lying between them. Germline V gene data show CDR1 as MGHRA and CDR2 as YSYEKL. The CDR3 runs to 15 residues. The CDR3 bases are TGCGCCAGCAGCCAAGATATATGGGGAAGCGAAAAACTGTTTTTT. Translation gives CASSQDIWGSEKLFF.

The rearrangement links TRBV18 to TRBJ1-1; no reliable D call. CDR3 length: 12 residues. Per germline, CDR1 KGHSH and CDR2 LQKENI. Trimming shortened V by 1 base and J by 6 bases, and 6 bases separated the two germline ends. The CDR3 loop reads CASSPRAPEAFF. The CDR3, as DNA: TGTGCCAGCTCACCACGGGCCCCTGAAGCTTTCTTT.

The rearrangement links TRBV19 to TRBJ1-1; D uncertain. The CDR3 loop spans 16 amino acids. Germline assignment: CDR1 LNHDA and CDR2 SQIVND (reference sequence). The ends were cut back, 2 bases at V and 0 bases at J, with 13 bases in the middle. CDR3 in amino acids: CASSIYRSIMNTEAFF. The DNA of the CDR3 is TGTGCCAGTAGTATATACCGGTCTATCATGAACACTGAAGCTTTCTTT.

The chain recombines TRBV2 with TRBJ2-3, with 8 bases matching TRBD2. CDR1 is SNHLY and CDR2 is FYNNEI in the germline V gene. V lost 6 bases and J lost 0; bases outside the gene matches: 8. The CDR3 sequence is 16 residues long. CDR3 sequence (DNA): TGTGCCAGCAGCCCCCTTAGCGGGGCGAGCACAGATACGCAGTATTTT. Protein: CASSPLSGASTDTQYF.

V gene TRBV28 combines with J gene TRBJ1-2; TRBD1 aligns across 10 bases. This CDR3 contains 16 residues. V was clipped by 6 bases and J by 3 bases; unmatched bases: 10. The V gene's germline CDR1 is MDHEN and CDR2 SYDVKM. CDR3 region: CASRSSDRGKDYGYTF. In DNA, the CDR3 is TGTGCCAGCAGATCCTCGGACAGGGGGAAGGACTATGGCTACACCTTC.